This T cell receptor beta chain appears in the sequencing data of a study of spatial heterogeneity in lung cancer. Time point specified: sample taken at primary tumor resection. Tumor, nontumor lung or frozen PBMC supplied whole RNA, sequenced without sorting. Germline CDR1 reads SGHAT; CDR2 reads FQNNGV. V lost 1 base, J lost 4 bases, and 8 bases lay in between. The CDR3 sequence is 14 residues long. Each CDR3 protein is one row after TCRdb ran MiXCR on the 5' RACE reads. The table includes a few thousand distinct CDR3 sequences, around 20% detected once. In regard to this clonotype: The size of this beta chain means little, since it is a stray read in a library made for alpha chains.

The chain joins TRBV11-2 to TRBJ1-5, with D possibly TRBD1 on 5 matching bases. The clonotype comes from a male donor with early-stage non-small cell lung cancer. The sample consisted of normal lung tissue next to the tumor, taken at surgery. CDR3 in amino acids: CASSLGGGNQPQHF. The CDR3 nucleotides read TGTGCCAGCAGCTTAGGTGGGGGGAATCAGCCCCAGCATTTT.